This T cell receptor beta chain stems from a study of metastatic and nonmetastatic thyroid tumors. Overall study results and limits: Malignant thyroid tumors reportedly had TCR beta diversity that was significantly higher than in benign nodules, in blood and tumor.

Concerning this clone itself: What it binds is unknown.

TCRdb used MiXCR to call clones anew from the PCR reads. Of around 20,000 clones detected, around 33% appear once; the ten largest clones hold over 25%. Among the patients, none had received any treatment before thyroid surgery. Per the germline V gene, CDR1 is MNHEY and CDR2 is SVGAGI. Trimming pared 1 base from V and 6 bases from J, leaving 7 bases between. This CDR3 is 12 amino acids long. The source material was tumor tissue. J is TRBJ2-7 and V is TRBV6-5; D not resolved. This receptor was identified in a female donor with papillary thyroid cancer or a benign thyroid nodule (not recorded which). Some clones in this sample may be carry-over from other donors' samples. CDR3 sequence: CASSYLVGEQYF. The CDR3 DNA follows: TGTGCCAGCAGTTACTTGGTGGGCGAGCAGTACTTC.